Shown below are 15 T cell receptor beta chains from a single sample sequenced in a study of T-cell memory formation after mild COVID-19. TCRdb reprocessed the 5' RACE reads with MiXCR, giving one entry per CDR3 protein. The sample holds 150,000 to 200,000 distinct CDR3 sequences, roughly 20% seen once. Input material: PBMCs or a T cell subset sorted from them (not recorded which). The source is a man aged 18-30 years who had mild COVID-19 (a few samples of this study predate the infection). Cell type and time point are not known.

This clonotype was recorded at least ten times. In DNA form, the CDR3 reads TGTGCCAGCAGATGGACTGGATTGGGGTCACCCCTCCACTTT. Amino acids: CASRWTGLGSPLHF. The chain uses TRBV6-5 and TRBJ1-6, with D hard to call. V lost 6 bases, J lost 10 bases, and 16 bases lay in between. Germline V gene sequence: CDR1 MNHEY, CDR2 SVGAGI. This CDR3 region has 14 residues.

This rearrangement joins TRBV6-5 to TRBJ2-2; no reliable D call. Germline values: CDR1 MNHEY, CDR2 SVGAGI. Between the trimmed V and J ends, which lost 5 bases and 9 bases, there was a span of 7 bases. This CDR3 region has 11 residues. The CDR3 spells CASSTTRELFF. For the CDR3, the DNA is TGTGCCAGCAGTACTACCAGGGAGCTGTTTTTT.

The J gene is TRBJ1-1, the V gene TRBV5-1; no clear D. CDR3 length: 14 residues. Trimming cost V 1 base and J 1 base, with 8 bases left between them. CDR1 is SGHRS, CDR2 YFSETQ, per germline. This CDR3 is CASSLPGRNTEAFF. CDR3 DNA sequence: TGCGCCAGCAGCTTGCCAGGCCGGAACACTGAAGCTTTCTTT.

V usage is TRBV27 and J usage is TRBJ1-2; D is unresolved. The CDR3 is made up of 13 amino acids. The V gene's germline CDR1 is MNHEY and CDR2 SMNVEV (reference sequence). V lost 5 bases to trimming and J lost 4 bases, with 11 bases between them. The CDR3 sequence is CASSRVGGYGYTF. In DNA, the CDR3 is TGTGCCAGCAGTCGAGTTGGTGGCTATGGCTACACCTTC.

The gene calls are TRBV20-1 and TRBJ1-3; TRBD1 matches at 8 bases. V shed 5 bases and J 8 bases; nucleotides not matched to a gene: 8. The CDR3 consists of 13 residues. The V gene's germline CDR1 is DFQATT and CDR2 SNEGSKA (reference sequence). CDR3 DNA: TGCAGTGCTGCCCAGGGGGCTAGAGACACCATATATTTT. Its translation: CSAAQGARDTIYF.

The rearrangement joins TRBV6-1 to TRBJ1-2; D uncertain. Germline-derived CDR1 and CDR2 are MNHNS and SASEGT. This CDR3 region has 15 residues. The germline V and J ends were trimmed by 2 bases and 1 base, with 11 bases remaining between them. Here the CDR3 reads CASSEHFKINYGYTF. CDR3 DNA sequence: TGTGCCAGCAGTGAACATTTCAAGATTAACTATGGCTACACCTTC.

The CDR3 sequence is CASSPQDTEAFF. The CDR3 DNA reads as TGTGCCAGCAGCCCTCAGGACACTGAAGCTTTCTTT. This chain uses TRBV7-9 with TRBJ1-1; D unresolved. Per the germline V gene, CDR1 is SEHNR and CDR2 is FQNEAQ (reference sequence). Trimming shortened V by 5 bases and J by 3 bases, and 7 bases separated the two germline ends. This CDR3 contains 12 residues.

This clonotype has a handful of counts. The J gene is TRBJ2-1, the V gene TRBV10-2; D gene uncertain. CDR3 length: 12 amino acids. V was clipped by 4 bases and J by 11 bases, with 12 bases between them. Looked up from germline, CDR1 is WSHSY and CDR2 is SAAADI. CDR3 sequence reads: CASSVDTAQQFF. The CDR3 DNA follows: TGCGCCAGCAGTGTAGACACCGCGCAGCAGTTCTTC.

CDR3 region: CASSLMGKTQYF. The CDR3 nucleotides are TGCGCCAGCAGCTTGATGGGGAAGACCCAGTACTTC. V and J are TRBV5-1 and TRBJ2-5, with no clear D. Trimming removed 1 base from V and 6 bases from J, with 7 bases in between. The CDR3 contains 12 residues. Germline V gives CDR1 SGHRS, CDR2 YFSETQ.

CDR3 region: CASRQISGANVLTF. The CDR3, as DNA: TGTGCCAGCAGACAGATCTCTGGGGCCAACGTCCTGACTTTC. This chain links TRBV6-5 with TRBJ2-6; D is unresolved. The ends were cut back, 6 bases at V and 0 bases at J, with 6 bases in the middle. The germline V gene has CDR1 MNHEY and CDR2 SVGAGI. This CDR3 comprises 14 residues.

This sequence joins TRBV7-3 and TRBJ1-1; no definite D call. The CDR3 extends over 13 amino acids. Germline CDR1 reads SGHTA; CDR2 reads FQGTGA. Trimming shortened V by 5 bases and J by 4 bases, and 11 bases separated the two germline ends. The DNA of the CDR3 is TGTGCCAGCAGCGCAGGCGGTGGCACTGAAGCTTTCTTT. This gives the protein CASSAGGGTEAFF. The full variable domain, rest sourced from reference TRBV7-3 and TRBJ1-1, is GAGVSQTPSNKVTEKGKYVELRCDPISGHTALYWYRQSLGQGPEFLIYFQGTGAADDSGLPNDRFFAVRPEGSVSTLKIQRTERGDSAVYLCASSAGGGTEAFFGQGTRLTVV.

The chain carries TRBV5-6 and TRBJ1-1, with a possible D match to TRBD1 (5 bases). This CDR3 is built from 16 residues. The V end lost 3 bases, the J end lost 4 bases, and 19 bases lay between the germline ends. CDR1 and CDR2 from the germline V gene are SGHDT and YYEEEE. The CDR3 spells CASSSMTDRGGTEAFF. The CDR3, as DNA: TGTGCCAGCAGCTCGATGACGGATCGCGGGGGCACTGAAGCTTTCTTT.

This clonotype was seen more than once but under ten times. The V call is TRBV4-3, the J call TRBJ2-3, with D tentatively TRBD2 (7 bases). The CDR3 has 16 amino acids. Trimming cost V 1 base and J 6 bases, with 17 bases left between them. Germline CDR1 and CDR2: LGHNA and YSLEER. The CDR3 spells CASSQGARGGSDTQYF. The CDR3 nucleotides read TGCGCCAGCAGCCAAGGCGCGAGGGGGGGGAGCGATACGCAGTATTTT.

The chain links TRBV5-1 to TRBJ1-2, with unresolved D. The CDR3 consists of 15 residues. Germline CDR1 and CDR2: SGHRS and YFSETQ. The ends were cut back, 0 bases at V and 9 bases at J, with 18 bases in the middle. The DNA of the CDR3 is TGCGCCAGCAGCTTGGGTGGTGCGGGAGCCCGACGCTACACCTTC. The encoded protein is CASSLGGAGARRYTF.

This clonotype was recorded a few times. The rearrangement uses TRBV7-2 and TRBJ1-2; 7 bases align to TRBD1. The germline gives CDR1 SGHTA, CDR2 FQGNSA. The CDR3 consists of 14 residues. J lost 6 bases, V lost 3 bases, and 7 bases had no gene match. CDR3 coding DNA: TGTGCCAGCAGCTTCGGGACAGTGGGGCATGGCTACACCTTC. Protein sequence: CASSFGTVGHGYTF.